This T cell receptor (beta chain) came from a study of blood T cell repertoires in COVID-19. For the study at large: Collection of acute and convalescent COVID-19 samples took place in the United States, Italy and Spain. PBMCs, B-cell-depleted T cells, or T cells were the source of the cDNA or gDNA that made up the material.

V lost 6 bases, J lost 1 base, and 1 base stayed unmatched. The CDR3 has 13 amino acids. A word on this clone: Other nucleotide sequences from this sample produce the same CDR3.

Authors' data handling: Researchers report that nucleated cell counts were estimated from reference gene primer amplification. The data were produced by immunoSEQ multiplex PCR, yet TCRdb's version contains in-frame clones alone and is incomplete. D and trimming were read from the DNA, whereas the V and J calls and clone size are those reported in that table. The sample contains 150,000 to 200,000 clones, about 85% of which appear only once. The sequence came from a man aged 60 to 69 with acute or convalescent COVID-19. Sequencing was carried out using peripheral blood. V and J are TRBV12-3 or TRBV12-4 and TRBJ1-2, with 8 positions matching TRBD1. CDR3 region: CASRGQGNYGYTF. In DNA, the CDR3 is TGTGCCAGCAGAGGACAGGGTAACTATGGCTACACCTTC.